This T cell receptor (beta chain) was identified during a study of shared clonotypes between healthy human individuals. Across several immunoSEQ plates, the genomic DNA of each subset was split evenly. The sorted-subset replicate PCRs were given about 210 ng DNA, which is 31,000 or so T cell genomes. Profiling relied on immunoSEQ multiplex PCR, and the TCRdb table lists in-frame clones only, not all of them. The sample lists 2.3 million or so clones; about 92% were seen once. The CDR3 covers 16 residues. Germline V CDR1 and CDR2: KGHSH, LQKENI. Unmatched junction bases numbered 11, after V lost 2 bases and J lost 6 bases. Participating donors were healthy, HIV-negative adults free of recent acute infections or vaccinations. Both subsets, CD45RA+ naive and CD45RA-negative memory, were split from the CD4+ cells.

This clonotype originated in a man between 18 and 29 years old in good health. Some clones in this sample may be carry-over from other donors' samples. The sequenced sample was naive CD4+ T cells from PBMCs. Subset meaning: CD45RA+ positively selected. The V gene is TRBV18, the J gene TRBJ2-3; 7 bases match TRBD2. CDR3 in DNA: TGTGCCAGCTCACCATCGGCGGGAGCGTCAGGGGATACGCAGTATTTT. This sequence encodes CASSPSAGASGDTQYF.